This T cell receptor beta chain was sequenced for a study of cytomegalovirus exposure and HLA in healthy donors. General study points: While the bulk of TCR sequences proved rare, some public TCRs turned up in many donors. An analysis that came later showed most CMV-associated TCR beta chains appearing HLA-restricted. An analysis was carried out later, and it reportedly showed fewer N-insertions in an Asian-associated ancestry cluster than the approximately 670-donor mean.

Turning to this clone: What it recognizes is unknown.

13 Jbeta primers and 60 Vbeta primers were used for the PCR. Profiling relied on immunoSEQ multiplex PCR, and the TCRdb table lists in-frame clones only, not all of them. This sample has approximately 200,000 clones; 70% to 90% occur once, and the top ten carry approximately 2%. Sequencing was done on a sample of PBMCs. The TCR comes from a woman in her late teens or twenties in good health and CMV-seropositive.

The CDR3 spells CASRKPGLRTGELFF. The CDR3 DNA follows: TGTGCCAGCAGGAAACCGGGACTACGCACCGGGGAGCTGTTTTTT. This chain uses TRBV11-2 with TRBJ2-2; TRBD2 matches at 7 bases. Germline trimming cut 6 bases from V and 4 bases from J; bases unmatched to any gene: 8. Germline V gives CDR1 SGHAT, CDR2 FQNNGV. CDR3 length: 15 amino acids.